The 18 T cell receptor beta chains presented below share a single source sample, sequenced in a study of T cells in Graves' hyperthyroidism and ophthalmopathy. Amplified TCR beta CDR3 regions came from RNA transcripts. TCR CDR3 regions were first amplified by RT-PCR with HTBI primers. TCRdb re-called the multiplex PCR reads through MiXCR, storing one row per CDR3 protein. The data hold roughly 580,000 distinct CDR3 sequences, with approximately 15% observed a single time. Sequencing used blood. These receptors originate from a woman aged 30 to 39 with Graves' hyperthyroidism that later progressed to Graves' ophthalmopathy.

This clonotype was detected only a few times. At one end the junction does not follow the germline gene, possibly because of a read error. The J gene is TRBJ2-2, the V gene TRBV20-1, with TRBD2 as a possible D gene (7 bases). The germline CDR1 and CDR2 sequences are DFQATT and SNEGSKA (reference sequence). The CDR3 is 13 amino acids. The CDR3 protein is CIASRGAGGELFF. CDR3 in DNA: TGCATTGCTAGTCGGGGGGCAGGCGGGGAGCTGTTTTTT.

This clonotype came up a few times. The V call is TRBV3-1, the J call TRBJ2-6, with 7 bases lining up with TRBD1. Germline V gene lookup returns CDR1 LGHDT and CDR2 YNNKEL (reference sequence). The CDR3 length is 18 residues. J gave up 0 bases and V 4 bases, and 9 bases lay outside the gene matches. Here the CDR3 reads CASSPSDRYGSGANVLTF. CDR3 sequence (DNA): TGTGCCAGCAGCCCATCGGACAGGTACGGCTCTGGGGCCAACGTCCTGACTTTC.

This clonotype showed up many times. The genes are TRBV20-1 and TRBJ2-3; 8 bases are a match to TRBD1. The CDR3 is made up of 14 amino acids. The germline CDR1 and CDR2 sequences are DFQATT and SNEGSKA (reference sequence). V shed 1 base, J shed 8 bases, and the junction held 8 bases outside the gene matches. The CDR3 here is CSARGQGASLTQYF. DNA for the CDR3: TGCAGTGCTAGAGGGCAGGGGGCGTCCCTTACGCAGTATTTT.

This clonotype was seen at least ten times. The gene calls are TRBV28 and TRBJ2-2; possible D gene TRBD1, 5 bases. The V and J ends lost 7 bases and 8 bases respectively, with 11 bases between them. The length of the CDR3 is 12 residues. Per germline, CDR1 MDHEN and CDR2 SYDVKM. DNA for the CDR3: TGTGCCAGCACCTCACCAGGGGGGGAGCTGTTTTTT. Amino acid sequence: CASTSPGGELFF.

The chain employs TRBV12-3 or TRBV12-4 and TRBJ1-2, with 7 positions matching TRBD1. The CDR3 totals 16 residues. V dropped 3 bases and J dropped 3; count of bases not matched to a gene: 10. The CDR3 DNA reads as TGTGCCAGCAGTTTCGTCGACAGGGACGATCACTATGGCTACACCTTC. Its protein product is CASSFVDRDDHYGYTF.

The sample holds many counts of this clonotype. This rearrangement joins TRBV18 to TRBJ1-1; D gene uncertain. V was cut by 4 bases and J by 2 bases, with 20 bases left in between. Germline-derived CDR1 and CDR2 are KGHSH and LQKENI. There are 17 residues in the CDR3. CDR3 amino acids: CASSRYRGPDINTEAFF. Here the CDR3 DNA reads TGTGCCAGCTCACGATATAGAGGGCCCGACATAAACACTGAAGCTTTCTTT.

CDR3 amino acids: CASSPTREPSSPLHF. For the CDR3, the DNA is TGTGCCAGCTCACCGACCAGGGAGCCAAGTTCACCCCTCCACTTT. This chain uses TRBV18 with TRBJ1-6, with D perhaps TRBD1 (5 bases). Germline V lookup: CDR1 KGHSH, CDR2 LQKENI. This CDR3 comprises 15 residues. Trimming left V 3 bases short and J 9 bases short, with 15 bases between. Full variable domain (rest looked up from reference TRBV18 and TRBJ1-6): NAGVMQNPRHLVRRRGQEARLRCSPMKGHSHVYWYRQLPEEGLKFMVYLQKENIIDESGMPKERFSAEFPKEGPSILRIQQVVRGDSAAYFCASSPTREPSSPLHFGNGTRLTVT.

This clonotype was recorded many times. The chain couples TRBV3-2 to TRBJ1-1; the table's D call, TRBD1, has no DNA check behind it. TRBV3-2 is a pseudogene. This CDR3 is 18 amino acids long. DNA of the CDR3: TGTGCCAGCAGCCTTGGACCGGGACAGGGGATCATGAACACTGAAGCTTTCTTT. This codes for CASSLGPGQGIMNTEAFF.

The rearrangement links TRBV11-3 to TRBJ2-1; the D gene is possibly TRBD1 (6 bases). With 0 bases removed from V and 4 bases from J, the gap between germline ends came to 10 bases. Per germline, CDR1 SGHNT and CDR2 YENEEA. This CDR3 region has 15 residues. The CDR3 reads CASSLDGGRYNEQFF. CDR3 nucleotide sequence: TGTGCCAGCAGCTTAGATGGGGGCCGGTACAATGAGCAGTTCTTC.

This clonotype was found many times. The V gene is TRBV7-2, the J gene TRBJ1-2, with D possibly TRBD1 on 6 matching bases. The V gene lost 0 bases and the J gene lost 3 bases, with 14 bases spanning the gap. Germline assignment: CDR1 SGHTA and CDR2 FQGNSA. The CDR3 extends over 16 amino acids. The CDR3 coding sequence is TGTGCCAGCAGCTTAGCGGGGGGCGCTGTTGACTATGGCTACACCTTC. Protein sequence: CASSLAGGAVDYGYTF.

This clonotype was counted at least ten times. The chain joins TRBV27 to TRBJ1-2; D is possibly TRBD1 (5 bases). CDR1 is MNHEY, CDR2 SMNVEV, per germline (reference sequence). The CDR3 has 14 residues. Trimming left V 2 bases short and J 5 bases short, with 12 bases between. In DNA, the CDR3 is TGTGCCAGCAGTTTACTAGGGGTTGGGTATGGCTACACCTTC. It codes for CASSLLGVGYGYTF.

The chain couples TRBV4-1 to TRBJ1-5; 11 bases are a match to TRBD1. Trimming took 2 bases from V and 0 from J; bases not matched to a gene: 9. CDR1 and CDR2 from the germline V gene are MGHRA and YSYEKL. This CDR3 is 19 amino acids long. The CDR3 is CASSQPGQGGPYSNQPQHF. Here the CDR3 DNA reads TGCGCCAGCAGCCAACCGGGACAGGGGGGCCCCTATAGCAATCAGCCCCAGCATTTT.

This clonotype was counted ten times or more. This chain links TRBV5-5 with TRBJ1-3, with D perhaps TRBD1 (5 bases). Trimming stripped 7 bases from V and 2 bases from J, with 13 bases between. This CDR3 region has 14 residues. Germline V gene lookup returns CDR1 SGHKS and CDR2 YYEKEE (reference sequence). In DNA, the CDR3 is TGTGCCAGCCTCACGGGGGAGCCTGGAAACACCATATATTTT. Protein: CASLTGEPGNTIYF.

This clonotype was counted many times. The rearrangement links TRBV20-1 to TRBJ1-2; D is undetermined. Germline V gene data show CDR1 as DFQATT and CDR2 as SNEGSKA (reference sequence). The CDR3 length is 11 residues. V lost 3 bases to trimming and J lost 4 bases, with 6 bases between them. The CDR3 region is CSASPGYGYTF. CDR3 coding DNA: TGCAGTGCTAGCCCAGGCTATGGCTACACCTTC.

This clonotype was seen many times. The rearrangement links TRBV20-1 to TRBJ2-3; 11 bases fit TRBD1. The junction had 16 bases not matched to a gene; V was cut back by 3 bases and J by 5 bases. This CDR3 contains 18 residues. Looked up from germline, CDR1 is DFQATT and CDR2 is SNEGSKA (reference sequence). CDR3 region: CSASLPSGTGGVRDTQYF. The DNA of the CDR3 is TGCAGTGCTAGTCTCCCCAGCGGGACAGGGGGTGTTAGAGATACGCAGTATTTT.

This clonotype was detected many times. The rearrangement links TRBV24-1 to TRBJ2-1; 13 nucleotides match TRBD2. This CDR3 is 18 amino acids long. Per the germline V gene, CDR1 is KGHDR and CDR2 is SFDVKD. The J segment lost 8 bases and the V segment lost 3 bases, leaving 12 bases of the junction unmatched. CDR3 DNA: TGTGCCACCAGTGATCCCATACTAGCGGGAGGGCGTCGCGATGAGCAGTTCTTC. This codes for CATSDPILAGGRRDEQFF.

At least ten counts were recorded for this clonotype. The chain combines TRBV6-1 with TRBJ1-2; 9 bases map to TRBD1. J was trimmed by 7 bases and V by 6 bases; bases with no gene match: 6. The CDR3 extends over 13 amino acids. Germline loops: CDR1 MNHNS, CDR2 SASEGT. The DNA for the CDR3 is TGTGCCAGCAGAGTAGGGACAGGGTCTGGCTACACCTTC. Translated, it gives CASRVGTGSGYTF.

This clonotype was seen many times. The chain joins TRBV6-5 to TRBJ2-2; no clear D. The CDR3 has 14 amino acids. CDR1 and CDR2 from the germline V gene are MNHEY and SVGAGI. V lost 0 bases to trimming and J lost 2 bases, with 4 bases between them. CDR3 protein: CASSYSGNTGELFF. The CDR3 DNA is TGTGCCAGCAGTTACTCCGGAAACACCGGGGAGCTGTTTTTT.